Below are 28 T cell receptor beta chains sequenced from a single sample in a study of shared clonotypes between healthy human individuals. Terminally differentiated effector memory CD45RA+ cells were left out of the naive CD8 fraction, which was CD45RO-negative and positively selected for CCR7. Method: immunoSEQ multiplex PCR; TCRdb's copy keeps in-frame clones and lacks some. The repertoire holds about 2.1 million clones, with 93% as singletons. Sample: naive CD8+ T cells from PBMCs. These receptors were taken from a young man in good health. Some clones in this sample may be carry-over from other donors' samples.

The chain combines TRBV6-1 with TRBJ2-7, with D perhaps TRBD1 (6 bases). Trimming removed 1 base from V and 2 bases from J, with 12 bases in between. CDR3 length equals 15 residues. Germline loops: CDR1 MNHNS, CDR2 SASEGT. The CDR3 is CASSEGRDTAYEQYF. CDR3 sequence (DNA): TGTGCCAGCAGTGAAGGCCGGGACACTGCCTACGAGCAGTACTTC.

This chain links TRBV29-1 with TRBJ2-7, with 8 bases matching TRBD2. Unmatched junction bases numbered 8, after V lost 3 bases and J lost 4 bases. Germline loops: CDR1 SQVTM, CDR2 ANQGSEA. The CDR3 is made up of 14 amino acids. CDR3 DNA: TGCAGCGTTGACGGGGGGGCTGGAGGGTACGAGCAGTACTTC. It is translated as CSVDGGAGGYEQYF.

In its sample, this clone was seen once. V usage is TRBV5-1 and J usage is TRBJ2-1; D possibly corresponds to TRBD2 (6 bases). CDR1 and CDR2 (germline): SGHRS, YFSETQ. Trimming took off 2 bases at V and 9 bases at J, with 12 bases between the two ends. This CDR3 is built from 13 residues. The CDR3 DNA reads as TGCGCCAGCAGCTTAGGAGGGACCGGTGAGCAGTTCTTC. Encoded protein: CASSLGGTGEQFF.

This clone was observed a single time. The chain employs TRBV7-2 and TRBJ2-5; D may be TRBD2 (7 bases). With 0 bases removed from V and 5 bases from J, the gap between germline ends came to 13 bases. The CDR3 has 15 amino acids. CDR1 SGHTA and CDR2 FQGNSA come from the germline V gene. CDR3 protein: CASSLAPGGRETQYF. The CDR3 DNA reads TGTGCCAGCAGCTTAGCCCCCGGGGGGCGTGAGACCCAGTACTTC.

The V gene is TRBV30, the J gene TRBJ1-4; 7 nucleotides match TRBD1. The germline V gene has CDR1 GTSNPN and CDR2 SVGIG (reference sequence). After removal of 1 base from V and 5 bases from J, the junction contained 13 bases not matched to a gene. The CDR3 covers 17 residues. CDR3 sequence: CAWSAGTAIAPNEKLFF. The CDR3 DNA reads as TGTGCCTGGAGTGCAGGGACAGCCATTGCCCCAAATGAAAAACTGTTTTTT.

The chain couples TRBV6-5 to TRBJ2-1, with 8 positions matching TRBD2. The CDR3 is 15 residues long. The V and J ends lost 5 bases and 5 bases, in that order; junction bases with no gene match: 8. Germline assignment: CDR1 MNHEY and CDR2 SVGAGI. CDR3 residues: CASSHRTSNHNEQFF. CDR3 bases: TGTGCCAGCAGTCACCGGACTAGCAACCACAATGAGCAGTTCTTC.

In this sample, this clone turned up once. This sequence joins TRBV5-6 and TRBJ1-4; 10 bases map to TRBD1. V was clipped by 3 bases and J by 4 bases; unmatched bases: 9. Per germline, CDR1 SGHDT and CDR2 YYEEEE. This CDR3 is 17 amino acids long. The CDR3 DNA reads TGTGCCAGCAGCTCCGGGACAGGGGTGTCCCATAATGAAAAACTGTTTTTT. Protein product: CASSSGTGVSHNEKLFF. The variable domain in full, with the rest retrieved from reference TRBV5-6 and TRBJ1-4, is DAGVTQSPTHLIKTRGQQVTLRCSPKSGHDTVSWYQQALGQGPQFIFQYYEEEERQRGNFPDRFSGHQFPNYSSELNVNALLLGDSALYLCASSSGTGVSHNEKLFFGSGTQLSVL.

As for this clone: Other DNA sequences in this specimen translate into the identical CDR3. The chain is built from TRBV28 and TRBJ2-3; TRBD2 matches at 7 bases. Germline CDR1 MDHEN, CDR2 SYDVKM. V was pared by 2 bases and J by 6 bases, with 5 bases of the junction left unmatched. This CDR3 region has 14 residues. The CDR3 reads CASSLRRERDTQYF. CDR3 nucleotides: TGTGCCAGCAGTTTACGGCGGGAGCGGGATACGCAGTATTTT. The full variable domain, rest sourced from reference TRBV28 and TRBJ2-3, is DVKVTQSSRYLVKRTGEKVFLECVQDMDHENMFWYRQDPGLGLRLIYFSYDVKMKEKGDIPEGYSVSREKKERFSLILESASTNQTSMYLCASSLRRERDTQYFGPGTRLTVL.

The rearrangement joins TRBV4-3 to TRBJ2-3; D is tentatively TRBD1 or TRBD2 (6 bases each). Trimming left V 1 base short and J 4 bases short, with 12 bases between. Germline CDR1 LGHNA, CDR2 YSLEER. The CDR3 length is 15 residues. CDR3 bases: TGCGCCAGCAGCCAAGCGGGGGCTTTTGCAGATACGCAGTATTTT. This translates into CASSQAGAFADTQYF.

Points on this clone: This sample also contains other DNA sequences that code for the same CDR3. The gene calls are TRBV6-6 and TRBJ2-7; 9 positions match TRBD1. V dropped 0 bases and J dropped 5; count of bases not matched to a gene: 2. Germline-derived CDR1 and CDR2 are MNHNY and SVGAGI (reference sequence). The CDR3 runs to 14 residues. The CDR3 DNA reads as TGTGCCAGCAGTTACTCGGGACAGGGCCACGAGCAGTACTTC. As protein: CASSYSGQGHEQYF.

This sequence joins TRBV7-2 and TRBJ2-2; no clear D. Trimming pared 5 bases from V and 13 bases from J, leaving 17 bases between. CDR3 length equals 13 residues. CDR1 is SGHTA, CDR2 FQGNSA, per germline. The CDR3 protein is CASSPRGTPRLFF. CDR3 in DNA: TGTGCCAGCAGCCCCCGTGGAACCCCGCGGCTGTTTTTT.

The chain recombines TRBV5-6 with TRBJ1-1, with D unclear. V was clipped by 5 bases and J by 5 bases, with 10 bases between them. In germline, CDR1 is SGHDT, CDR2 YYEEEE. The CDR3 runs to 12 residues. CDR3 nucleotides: TGTGCCAGCAGTGGCCCGGGGACTGAAGCTTTCTTT. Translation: CASSGPGTEAFF.

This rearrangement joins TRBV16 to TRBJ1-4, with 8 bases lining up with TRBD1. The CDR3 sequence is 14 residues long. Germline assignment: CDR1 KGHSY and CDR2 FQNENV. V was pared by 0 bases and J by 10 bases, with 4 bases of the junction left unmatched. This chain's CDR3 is CASSQSSGGAKLFF. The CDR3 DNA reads TGTGCCAGCAGCCAATCGTCAGGGGGCGCAAAACTGTTTTTT.

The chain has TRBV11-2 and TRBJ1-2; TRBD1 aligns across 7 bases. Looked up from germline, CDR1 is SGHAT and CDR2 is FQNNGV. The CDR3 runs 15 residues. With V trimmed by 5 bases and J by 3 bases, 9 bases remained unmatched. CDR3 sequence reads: CASSALQGKDYGYTF. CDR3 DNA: TGTGCCAGCAGCGCATTACAGGGGAAAGACTATGGCTACACCTTC.

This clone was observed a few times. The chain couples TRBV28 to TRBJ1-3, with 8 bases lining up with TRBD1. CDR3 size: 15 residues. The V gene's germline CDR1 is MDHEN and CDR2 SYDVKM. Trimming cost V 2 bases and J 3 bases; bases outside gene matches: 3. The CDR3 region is CASSLPGGGGNTIYF. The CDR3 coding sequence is TGTGCCAGCAGTTTACCAGGGGGCGGTGGAAACACCATATATTTT.

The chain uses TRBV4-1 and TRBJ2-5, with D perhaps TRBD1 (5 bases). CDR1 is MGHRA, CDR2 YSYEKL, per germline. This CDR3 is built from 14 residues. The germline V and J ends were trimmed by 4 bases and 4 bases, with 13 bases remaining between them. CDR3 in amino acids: CASSPLTARETQYF. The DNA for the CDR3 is TGCGCCAGCAGCCCGCTGACAGCCAGAGAGACCCAGTACTTC.

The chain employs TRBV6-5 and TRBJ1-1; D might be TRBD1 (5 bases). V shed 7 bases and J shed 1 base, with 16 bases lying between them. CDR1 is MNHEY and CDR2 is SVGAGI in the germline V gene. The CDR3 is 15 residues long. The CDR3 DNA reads TGTGCCAGCACTCTAAGCGGGGGTGCGAACACTGAAGCTTTCTTT. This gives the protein CASTLSGGANTEAFF.

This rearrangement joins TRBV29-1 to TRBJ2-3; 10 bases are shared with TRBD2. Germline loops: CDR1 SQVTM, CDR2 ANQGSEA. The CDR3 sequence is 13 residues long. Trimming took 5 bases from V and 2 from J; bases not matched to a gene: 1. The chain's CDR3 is CSVLAGDTDTQYF. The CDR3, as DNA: TGCAGCGTTCTAGCGGGAGACACAGATACGCAGTATTTT.

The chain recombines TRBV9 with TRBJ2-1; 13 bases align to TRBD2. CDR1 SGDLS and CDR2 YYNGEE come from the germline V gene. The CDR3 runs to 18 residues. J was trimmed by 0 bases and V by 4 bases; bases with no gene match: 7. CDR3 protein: CASSIGTSGTISYNEQFF. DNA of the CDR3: TGTGCCAGCAGCATCGGGACTAGCGGGACCATCTCCTACAATGAGCAGTTCTTC. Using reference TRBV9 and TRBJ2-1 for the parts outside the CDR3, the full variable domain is DSGVTQTPKHLITATGQRVTLRCSPRSGDLSVYWYQQSLDQGLQFLIQYYNGEERAKGNILERFSAQQFPDLHSELNLSSLELGDSALYFCASSIGTSGTISYNEQFFGPGTRLTVL.

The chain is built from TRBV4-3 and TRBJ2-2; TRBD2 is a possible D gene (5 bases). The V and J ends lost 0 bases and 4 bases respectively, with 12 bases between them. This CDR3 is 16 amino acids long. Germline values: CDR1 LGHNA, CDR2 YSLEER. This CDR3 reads CASSQEVPGFTGELFF. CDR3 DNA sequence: TGCGCCAGCAGCCAAGAAGTCCCGGGATTCACCGGGGAGCTGTTTTTT.

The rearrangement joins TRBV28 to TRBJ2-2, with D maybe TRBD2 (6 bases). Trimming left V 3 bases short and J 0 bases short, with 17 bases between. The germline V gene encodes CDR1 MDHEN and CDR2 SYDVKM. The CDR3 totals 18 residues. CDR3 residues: CASSFRPGLTPNTGELFF. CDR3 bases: TGTGCCAGCAGTTTTCGACCGGGACTGACACCGAACACCGGGGAGCTGTTTTTT.

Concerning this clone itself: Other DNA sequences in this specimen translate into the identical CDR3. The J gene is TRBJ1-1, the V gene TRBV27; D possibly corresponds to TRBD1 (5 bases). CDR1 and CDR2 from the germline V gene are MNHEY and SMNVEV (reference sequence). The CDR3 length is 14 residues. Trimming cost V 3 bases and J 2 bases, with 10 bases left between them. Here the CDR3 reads CASSFGGANTEAFF. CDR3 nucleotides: TGTGCCAGCAGTTTCGGAGGGGCCAACACTGAAGCTTTCTTT.

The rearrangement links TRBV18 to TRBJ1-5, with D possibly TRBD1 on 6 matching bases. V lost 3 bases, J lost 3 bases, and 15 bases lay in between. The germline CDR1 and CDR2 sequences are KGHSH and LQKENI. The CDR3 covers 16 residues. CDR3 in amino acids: CASSPARGLDNQPQHF. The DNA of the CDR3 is TGTGCCAGCTCACCGGCCAGGGGTTTGGACAATCAGCCCCAGCATTTT.

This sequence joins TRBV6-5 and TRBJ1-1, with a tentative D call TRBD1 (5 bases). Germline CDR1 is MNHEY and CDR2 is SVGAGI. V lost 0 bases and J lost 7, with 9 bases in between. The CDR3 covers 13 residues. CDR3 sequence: CASSYSEDNEAFF. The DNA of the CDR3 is TGTGCCAGCAGTTACTCTGAGGACAATGAAGCTTTCTTT.

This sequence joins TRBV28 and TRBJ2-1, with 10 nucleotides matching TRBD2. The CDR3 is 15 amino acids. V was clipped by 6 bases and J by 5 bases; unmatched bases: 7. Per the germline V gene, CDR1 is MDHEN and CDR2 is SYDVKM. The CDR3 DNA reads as TGTGCCAGCAGCATAGGGACTAGCGCGCACAATGAGCAGTTCTTC. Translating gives CASSIGTSAHNEQFF. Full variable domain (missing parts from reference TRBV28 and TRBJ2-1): DVKVTQSSRYLVKRTGEKVFLECVQDMDHENMFWYRQDPGLGLRLIYFSYDVKMKEKGDIPEGYSVSREKKERFSLILESASTNQTSMYLCASSIGTSAHNEQFFGPGTRLTVL.

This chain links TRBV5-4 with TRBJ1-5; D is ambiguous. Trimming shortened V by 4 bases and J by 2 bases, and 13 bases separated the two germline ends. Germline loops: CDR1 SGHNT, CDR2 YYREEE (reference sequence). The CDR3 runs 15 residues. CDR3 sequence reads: CASSPGLAGNQPQHF. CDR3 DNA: TGTGCCAGCAGCCCGGGTCTGGCGGGCAATCAGCCCCAGCATTTT. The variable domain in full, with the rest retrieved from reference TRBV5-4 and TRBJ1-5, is ETGVTQSPTHLIKTRGQQVTLRCSSQSGHNTVSWYQQALGQGPQFIFQYYREEENGRGNFPPRFSGLQFPNYSSELNVNALELDDSALYLCASSPGLAGNQPQHFGDGTRLSIL.

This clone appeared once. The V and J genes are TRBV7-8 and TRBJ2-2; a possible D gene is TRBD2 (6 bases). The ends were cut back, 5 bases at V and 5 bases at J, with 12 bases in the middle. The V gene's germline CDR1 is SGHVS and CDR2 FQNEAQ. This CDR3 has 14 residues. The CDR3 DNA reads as TGTGCCAGCAGCCTCAAGGGGACTACCGGGGAGCTGTTTTTT. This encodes CASSLKGTTGELFF.

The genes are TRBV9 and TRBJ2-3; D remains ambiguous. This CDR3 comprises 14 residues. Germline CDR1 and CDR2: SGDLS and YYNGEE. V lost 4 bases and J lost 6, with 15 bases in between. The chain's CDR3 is CASSPWAERDTQYF. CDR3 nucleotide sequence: TGTGCCAGCAGCCCCTGGGCCGAAAGGGATACGCAGTATTTT.